This paragraph covers one T cell receptor beta chain sequence. These data come from a study of blood T cells in healthy people across ages. The overall study: About one barcoded beta molecule per two T cells was the capture yield of template switching.

Around 9.4 milliliters was the volume of peripheral blood drawn from each donor. Combining a sample-barcoded 5' primer with a J-beta primer mix, a second PCR ran for roughly 7 to 12 cycles. Each TCR beta cDNA got a 12-nucleotide random molecular identifier. TCRdb reanalysed the 5' RACE reads using MiXCR and keeps one entry per CDR3 protein. Of 650,000 to 800,000 distinct CDR3 sequences in the sample, 44% are singletons; the top ten hold about a fifth. The V gene lost 4 bases and the J gene lost 4 bases, with 17 bases spanning the gap. Germline CDR1 reads MGHRA; CDR2 reads YSYEKL. The CDR3 is 16 residues long.

The receptor was isolated from a man aged 55 to 70 in good health. V usage is TRBV4-1 and J usage is TRBJ2-1, with D possibly TRBD1 on 5 matching bases. The specimen sequenced was blood. The CDR3, as DNA: TGCGCCAGCAGCCTTGCTACAGGAGTTCAGTACAATGAGCAGTTCTTC. Encoded protein: CASSLATGVQYNEQFF.